This T cell receptor beta chain is from a study of kidney transplant recipient with SARS-CoV-2 infection. Germline values: CDR1 SQVTM, CDR2 ANQGSEA. CDR3 length: 13 residues. Notes on this clonotype: It may be a read error: a sequence one base away is much more abundant.

Each CDR3 protein gets one entry after TCRdb re-called the reads with MiXCR. The repertoire has 200,000 to 300,000 distinct CDR3 sequences, under 35% of them found once; the top ten carry around 6.8%. This TCR derives from a male patient aged 25 to 39 who had COVID-19 and was a kidney transplant recipient. Part of the T cell pool may stem from the graft donor. The sample consisted of a blood sample, taken at baseline and on roughly day 110 from a kidney transplant recipient. The chain recombines TRBV29-1 with TRBJ1-2; 8 positions match TRBD1. CDR3 sequence: CNASRGPPYGYTF. CDR3 nucleotide sequence: TGCAACGCGTCCAGGGGGCCACCCTATGGCTACACCTTC.